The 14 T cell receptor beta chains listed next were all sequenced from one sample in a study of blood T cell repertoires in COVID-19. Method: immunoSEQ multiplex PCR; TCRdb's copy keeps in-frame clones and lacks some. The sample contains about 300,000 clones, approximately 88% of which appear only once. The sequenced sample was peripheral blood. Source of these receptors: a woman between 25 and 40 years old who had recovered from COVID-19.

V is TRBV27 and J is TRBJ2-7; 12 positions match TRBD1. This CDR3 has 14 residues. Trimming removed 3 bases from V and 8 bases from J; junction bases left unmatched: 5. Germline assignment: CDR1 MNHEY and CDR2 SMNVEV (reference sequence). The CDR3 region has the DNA TGTGCCAGCAGTTTCGGGACAGGGGGCGGGAAGCAGTACTTC. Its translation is CASSFGTGGGKQYF.

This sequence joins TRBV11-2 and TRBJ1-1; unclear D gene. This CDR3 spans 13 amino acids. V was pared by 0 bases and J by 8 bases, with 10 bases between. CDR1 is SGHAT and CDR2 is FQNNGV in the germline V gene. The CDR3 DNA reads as TGTGCCAGCAGCTTAGATCGAGGTCGAGAAGCTTTCTTT. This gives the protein CASSLDRGREAFF. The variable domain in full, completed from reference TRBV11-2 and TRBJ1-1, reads EAGVAQSPRYKIIEKRQSVAFWCNPISGHATLYWYQQILGQGPKLLIQFQNNGVVDDSQLPKDRFSAERLKGVDSTLKIQPAKLEDSAVYLCASSLDRGREAFFGQGTRLTVV.

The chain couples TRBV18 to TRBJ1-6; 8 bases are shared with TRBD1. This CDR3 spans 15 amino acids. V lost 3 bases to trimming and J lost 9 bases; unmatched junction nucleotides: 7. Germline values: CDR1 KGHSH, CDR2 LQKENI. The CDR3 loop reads CASSPSTGGGSPLHF. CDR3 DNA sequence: TGTGCCAGCTCACCCTCCACAGGGGGTGGTTCACCCCTCCACTTT.

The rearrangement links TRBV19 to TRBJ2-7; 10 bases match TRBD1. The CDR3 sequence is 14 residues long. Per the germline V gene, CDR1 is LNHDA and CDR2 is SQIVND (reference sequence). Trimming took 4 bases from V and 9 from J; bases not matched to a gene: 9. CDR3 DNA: TGTGCCAGTAGTACGGGACAGGGGTATAACGGGCAGTACTTC. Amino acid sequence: CASSTGQGYNGQYF.

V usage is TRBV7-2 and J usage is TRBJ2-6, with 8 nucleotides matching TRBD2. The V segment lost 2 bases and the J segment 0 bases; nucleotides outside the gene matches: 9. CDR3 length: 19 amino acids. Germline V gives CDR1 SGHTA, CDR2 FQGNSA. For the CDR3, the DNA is TGTGCCAGCAGCTTAAGTTTGAGCGGGGGACCCTCTGGGGCCAACGTCCTGACTTTC. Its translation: CASSLSLSGGPSGANVLTF.

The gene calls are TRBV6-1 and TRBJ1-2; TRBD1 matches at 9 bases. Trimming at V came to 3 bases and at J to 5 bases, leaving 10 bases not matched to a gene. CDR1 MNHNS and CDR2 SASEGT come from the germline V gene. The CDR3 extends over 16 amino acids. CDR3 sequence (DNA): TGTGCCAGCAGTGACGGACAGGGGTTTGGGGGATATGGCTACACCTTC. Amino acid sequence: CASSDGQGFGGYGYTF.

This CDR3 reads CASRAEGSPLHF. The CDR3 DNA reads TGTGCCAGCAGGGCGGAGGGTTCACCCCTCCACTTT. V is TRBV2 and J is TRBJ1-6; no definite D call. This CDR3 contains 12 residues. CDR1 is SNHLY and CDR2 is FYNNEI in the germline V gene. V lost 6 bases and J 9 bases, leaving 9 bases between the germline ends.

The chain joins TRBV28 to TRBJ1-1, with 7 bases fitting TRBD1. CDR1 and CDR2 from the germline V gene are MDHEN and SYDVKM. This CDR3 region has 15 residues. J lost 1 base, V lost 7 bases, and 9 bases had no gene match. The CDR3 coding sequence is TGTGCCAGCACCCCCCGGGACAGCAAGAACACTGAAGCTTTCTTT. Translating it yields CASTPRDSKNTEAFF.

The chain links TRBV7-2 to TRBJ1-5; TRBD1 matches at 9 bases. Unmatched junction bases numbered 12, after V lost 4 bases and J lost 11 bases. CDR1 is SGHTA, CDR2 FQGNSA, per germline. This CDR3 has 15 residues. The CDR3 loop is CASSSGTGPVQAQHF. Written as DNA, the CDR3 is TGTGCCAGCAGCTCCGGGACAGGGCCAGTGCAGGCCCAGCATTTT. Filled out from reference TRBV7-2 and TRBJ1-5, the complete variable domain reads GAGVSQSPSNKVTEKGKDVELRCDPISGHTALYWYRQSLGQGLEFLIYFQGNSAPDKSGLPSDRFSAERTGGSVSTLTIQRTQQEDSAVYLCASSSGTGPVQAQHFGDGTRLSIL.

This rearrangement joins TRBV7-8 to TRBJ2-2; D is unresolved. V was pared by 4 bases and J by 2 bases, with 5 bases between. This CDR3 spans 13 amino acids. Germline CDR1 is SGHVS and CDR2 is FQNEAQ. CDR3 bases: TGTGCCAGCAGCTCCTATAACACCGGGGAGCTGTTTTTT. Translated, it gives CASSSYNTGELFF. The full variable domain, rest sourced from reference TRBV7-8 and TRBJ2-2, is GAGVSQSPRYKVAKRGQDVALRCDPISGHVSLFWYQQALGQGPEFLTYFQNEAQLDKSGLPSDRFFAERPEGSVSTLKIQRTQQEDSAVYLCASSSYNTGELFFGEGSRLTVL.

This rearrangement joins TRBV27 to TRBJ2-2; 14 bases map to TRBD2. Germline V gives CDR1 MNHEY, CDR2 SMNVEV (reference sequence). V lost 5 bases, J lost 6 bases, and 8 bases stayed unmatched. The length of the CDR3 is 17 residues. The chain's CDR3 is CASSLRTSGGLAGELFF. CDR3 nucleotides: TGTGCCAGCAGTCTCCGGACTAGCGGGGGGTTGGCCGGGGAGCTGTTTTTT.

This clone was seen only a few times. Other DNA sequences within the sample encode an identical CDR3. The CDR3: CASSAPQGSTDTQYF. For the CDR3, the DNA is TGTGCCAGCAGTGCGCCCCAGGGTAGCACAGATACGCAGTATTTT. The chain couples TRBV28 to TRBJ2-3; TRBD1 might be the D (5 bases). This CDR3 is built from 15 residues. Germline loops: CDR1 MDHEN, CDR2 SYDVKM. V lost 5 bases to trimming and J lost 0 bases, with 12 bases between them.

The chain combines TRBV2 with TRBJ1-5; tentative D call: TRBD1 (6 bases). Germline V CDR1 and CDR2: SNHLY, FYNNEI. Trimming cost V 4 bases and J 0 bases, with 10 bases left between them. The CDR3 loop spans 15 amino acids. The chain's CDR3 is CASSVQGYSNQPQHF. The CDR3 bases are TGTGCCAGCAGTGTGCAGGGGTATAGCAATCAGCCCCAGCATTTT.

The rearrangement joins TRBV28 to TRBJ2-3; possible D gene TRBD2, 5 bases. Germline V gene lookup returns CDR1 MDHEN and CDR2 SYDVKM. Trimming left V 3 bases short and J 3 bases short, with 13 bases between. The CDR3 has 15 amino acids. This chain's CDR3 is CASSFGASRTDTQYF. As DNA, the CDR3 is TGTGCCAGCAGTTTTGGCGCTAGCAGAACAGATACGCAGTATTTT.